This TCR beta chain is from a study of blood T cell repertoires in COVID-19. About the study: The United States, Italy and Spain were the sources of the acute and convalescent COVID-19 samples.

In the original analysis: Estimation of nucleated cell counts was performed using reference gene primer amplification. Libraries were prepared by immunoSEQ multiplex PCR; TCRdb keeps only in-frame clonotypes and omits some of them. Clone size and V and J calls were adopted from that table, with D and trimming inferred from the DNA. The sample lists approximately 120,000 clones; more than 85% were seen once. CDR1 is GTSNPN and CDR2 is SVGIG in the germline V gene (reference sequence). With V trimmed by 5 bases and J by 12 bases, 11 bases remained unmatched. This CDR3 has 13 amino acids. Enrolled during active infection, Seattle patients were then followed longitudinally.

The TCR was taken from a man aged 50-60 years with COVID-19, enrolled during active disease. Sequencing used peripheral blood. V gene TRBV30 combines with J gene TRBJ2-1, with 9 bases matching TRBD2. CDR3 in amino acids: CAWEALAGAVQFF. DNA of the CDR3: TGTGCCTGGGAGGCCTTAGCGGGAGCCGTGCAGTTCTTC.